This T cell receptor beta chain was recovered during a study of sequential checkpoint blockade in melanoma (dated by TCRdb to between 2018 and 2021). Background on the whole study: Patients were assigned by 1:1 randomization to either first-line nivolumab followed by ipilimumab (arm A) or ipilimumab followed by nivolumab (arm B). Both trial sequences were followed by maintenance nivolumab.

Overall results and qualifications from the work: Validation of the response-prediction model combining TCR metrics and mutation burden is needed in larger, independent patient cohorts.

The treatment or condition label, as the study defines it: randomized to nivolumab then ipilimumab (arm A) or the reverse (arm B). None of the trial patients had been given prior DNA-damaging chemotherapy. A FACS Aria II flow cytometer was used to sort live CD3+CD8+ cells that were negative for CD19 and CD56 from thawed PBMCs. CheckMate 064, a randomized, open-label phase II trial of sequential checkpoint blockade, was the source of the samples, all of which came from patients with melanoma. Leukapheresis was used to collect peripheral blood mononuclear cells, which were then purified with Ficoll-Paque and frozen in human serum with about 10% DMSO. Immediately after sorting, the purity of the sorted blood CD3+CD8+ cells was confirmed to be >98%, and DNA was then extracted. The immunoSEQ Assay was used to immunosequence TCRbeta CDR3 regions from genomic DNA. Prior to high-throughput sequencing, genomic DNA was amplified by bias-controlled multiplex PCR. The paper's data handling went like this. To quantify the absolute abundance of each unique TCRbeta CDR3 region, the sequences were collapsed and filtered. Clonality, defined as 1 minus Pielou's evenness, was calculated using only productive rearrangements. A previously published method was used to identify clones whose frequencies were significantly greater in on-treatment samples than in baseline samples. TCRdb took over this immuneACCESS table, retaining in-frame rearrangements with V and J assigned. Such tables are incomplete; in checked studies, under half of the missing clones stem from an unresolved V gene, and the remainder is unexplained. V, J and clone size are taken as reported in that table, and D and trimming were inferred from the DNA itself. A total of 5,700 or so clones appear in this sample, 50% to 75% of them only once. Around 45% of the sample goes to the ten largest clones.

V loses 7 bases, J loses 4 bases, and the germline ends lie 7 bases apart. The germline V gene yields MNHNS for CDR1 and SASEGT for CDR2. The CDR3, cysteine through phenylalanine, is 11 amino acids long. Only the CDR3 portion is preserved as DNA: 33 bases, with reading frame beginning at the first base. In its sample, this clone was seen once. What this receptor recognizes is not known. The record has no base qualities; no much larger clone is one base away. The sequenced sample was CD8+ T cells sorted from blood (inferred from file names), obtained from a patient given nivolumab and ipilimumab in sequence. The TCR was taken from a human donor with melanoma. The sequence links TRBV6-1 to TRBJ2-5; the D gene identity is not certain. The nucleotide sequence reads TGTGCCAGCAATAAGCGAGAGACCCAGTACTTC. This translates into CASNKRETQYF.